Included here is one T cell receptor (beta chain) sequence, with context. The sample comes from a study of blood T cell repertoires in COVID-19. Using immunoSEQ multiplex PCR, the repertoire was profiled, and TCRdb retains in-frame clones only, with some absent. The sample lists under 250,000 clones, just over 85% occurring once. CDR1 SGHVS and CDR2 FQNEAQ come from the germline V gene. V lost 5 bases, J lost 7 bases, and 11 bases lay in between. The CDR3 is 13 residues long. Sequencing input: PBMCs or T cells enriched from blood (not recorded which). The chain links TRBV7-8 to TRBJ1-4, with D unresolved. The receptor comes from a man in his forties who had recovered from COVID-19. CDR3: CASSAGLSEKLFF. The CDR3 DNA reads TGTGCCAGCAGCGCGGGTTTGTCTGAAAAACTGTTTTTT. The full variable domain, in which reference TRBV7-8 and TRBJ1-4 provide the parts outside the CDR3, is GAGVSQSPRYKVAKRGQDVALRCDPISGHVSLFWYQQALGQGPEFLTYFQNEAQLDKSGLPSDRFFAERPEGSVSTLKIQRTQQEDSAVYLCASSAGLSEKLFFGSGTQLSVL.